The 27 T cell receptor beta chains presented below share a single source sample, sequenced in a study of blood T cell repertoires in COVID-19. Assay used: immunoSEQ multiplex PCR; TCRdb lists only in-frame clones, some missing. The repertoire includes approximately 100,000 clones, approximately 91% of them detected once, and 5.1% sits in the top ten. Sample: peripheral blood. All receptors come from a human donor in a cohort sampled during active COVID-19.

V and J are TRBV7-8 and TRBJ1-6; maybe TRBD1 (5 bases). In germline, CDR1 is SGHVS, CDR2 FQNEAQ. This CDR3 is 15 amino acids long. Trimming stripped 6 bases from V and 7 bases from J, with 16 bases between. The DNA for the CDR3 is TGTGCCAGCAGATTCGGAGGGGTGTTAAATTCACCCCTCCACTTT. It encodes CASRFGGVLNSPLHF. The variable domain in full, completed from reference TRBV7-8 and TRBJ1-6, reads GAGVSQSPRYKVAKRGQDVALRCDPISGHVSLFWYQQALGQGPEFLTYFQNEAQLDKSGLPSDRFFAERPEGSVSTLKIQRTQQEDSAVYLCASRFGGVLNSPLHFGNGTRLTVT.

The genes are TRBV7-9 and TRBJ1-2, with D possibly TRBD1 on 6 matching bases. This CDR3 contains 13 residues. V lost 4 bases and J 6 bases, leaving 12 bases between the germline ends. In germline, CDR1 is SEHNR, CDR2 FQNEAQ (reference sequence). CDR3 region: CASSSTGTNGYTF. The CDR3 DNA reads TGTGCCAGCAGCTCTACAGGGACGAATGGCTACACCTTC.

The chain carries TRBV5-4 and TRBJ1-4; D may be TRBD1 (5 bases). The germline CDR1 and CDR2 sequences are SGHNT and YYREEE (reference sequence). V gave up 2 bases and J gave up 6 bases, with 11 bases separating them. The CDR3 has 14 amino acids. The CDR3 sequence: CASSLGGGYEKLFF. CDR3 in DNA: TGTGCCAGCAGCTTAGGCGGGGGTTATGAAAAACTGTTTTTT.

The genes are TRBV3-1 (or the pseudogene TRBV3-2) and TRBJ2-3; no reliable D call. V lost 4 bases and J lost 0, with 11 bases in between. CDR3 length: 15 residues. The V gene's germline CDR1 is LGHDT and CDR2 YNNKEL (reference sequence). This CDR3 is CASSPSMSSTDTQYF. DNA for the CDR3: TGTGCCAGCAGCCCATCTATGAGTAGCACAGATACGCAGTATTTT.

The sample holds one count of this clone. The chain uses TRBV30 and TRBJ1-5; D may be TRBD1 (5 bases). The CDR3 loop spans 14 amino acids. V was pared by 0 bases and J by 4 bases, with 10 bases between. Germline V gives CDR1 GTSNPN, CDR2 SVGIG (reference sequence). CDR3 region: CAWSVLGGNQPQHF. The CDR3 bases are TGTGCCTGGAGTGTTCTCGGGGGAAATCAGCCCCAGCATTTT.

The chain links TRBV3-1 (or the pseudogene TRBV3-2) to TRBJ1-6; 9 bases align to TRBD1. Trimming cost V 4 bases and J 8 bases; bases outside gene matches: 3. In germline, CDR1 is LGHDT, CDR2 YNNKEL (reference sequence). This CDR3 is built from 14 residues. CDR3 coding DNA: TGTGCCAGCAGCCGGGGGACAGGGTATTCACCCCTCCACTTT. This gives the protein CASSRGTGYSPLHF.

V is TRBV28 and J is TRBJ2-1; the D gene is possibly TRBD1 (8 bases). The germline CDR1 and CDR2 sequences are MDHEN and SYDVKM. Trimming cost V 6 bases and J 7 bases, with 22 bases left between them. CDR3 length: 16 residues. Here the CDR3 reads CASRRGGTGTWNEQFF. In DNA, the CDR3 is TGTGCCAGCAGGAGGGGGGGGACAGGTACCTGGAATGAGCAGTTCTTC.

The chain recombines TRBV30 with TRBJ1-2; 8 bases are shared with TRBD1. This CDR3 has 13 residues. V lost 5 bases to trimming and J lost 2 bases; unmatched junction nucleotides: 4. Germline CDR1 and CDR2: GTSNPN and SVGIG (reference sequence). The CDR3 DNA reads as TGTGCCTGGTCCGGACAGGGAAACTATGGCTACACCTTC. Encoded protein: CAWSGQGNYGYTF.

This chain joins TRBV7-9 and TRBJ2-4; D might be TRBD2 (5 bases). Germline lookup yields CDR1 SEHNR and CDR2 FQNEAQ (reference sequence). The V and J ends lost 5 bases and 6 bases respectively, with 11 bases between them. The CDR3 consists of 13 residues. Here the CDR3 DNA reads TGTGCCAGCAGCAACCCGGCGGGAAACATTCAGTACTTC. The encoded protein is CASSNPAGNIQYF.

This clone was detected a few times. The same CDR3 is also encoded by other DNA sequences in this sample. The J gene is TRBJ1-2, the V gene TRBV18, with 7 bases aligning to TRBD1. Trimming at V came to 2 bases and at J to 5 bases, leaving 2 bases not matched to a gene. CDR1 and CDR2 (germline): KGHSH, LQKENI. The CDR3 is 13 amino acids. The CDR3 DNA reads TGTGCCAGCTCACCAGGGACAGATTATGGCTACACCTTC. This codes for CASSPGTDYGYTF.

The J gene is TRBJ2-5, the V gene TRBV24-1; 8 positions match TRBD1. Trimming took 5 bases from V and 3 from J; bases not matched to a gene: 4. The CDR3 is 14 amino acids. The germline V gene has CDR1 KGHDR and CDR2 SFDVKD. The CDR3 DNA sequence: TGTGCCACCAGTGGCCGGACAGGGAAAGAGACCCAGTACTTC. Amino acids: CATSGRTGKETQYF.

V usage is TRBV2 and J usage is TRBJ1-1; possible D gene TRBD1, 6 bases. CDR1 is SNHLY and CDR2 is FYNNEI in the germline V gene. The CDR3 runs 14 residues. Trimming removed 7 bases from V and 3 bases from J, with 15 bases in between. CDR3 sequence: CASKGDRIHTEAFF. In DNA form, the CDR3 reads TGTGCCAGCAAAGGCGACAGGATCCACACTGAAGCTTTCTTT.

V and J are TRBV2 and TRBJ2-1, with 12 bases identical to TRBD2. The V gene end was trimmed by 9 bases and the J gene end by 5 bases; junction bases not matched to a gene: 5. Germline CDR1 reads SNHLY; CDR2 reads FYNNEI. The CDR3 has 14 amino acids. The chain's CDR3 is CASFGLAGNNEQFF. As DNA, the CDR3 is TGTGCCAGTTTCGGACTAGCGGGAAACAATGAGCAGTTCTTC. The whole variable domain, filled in from reference TRBV2 and TRBJ2-1, reads EPEVTQTPSHQVTQMGQEVILRCVPISNHLYFYWYRQILGQKVEFLVSFYNNEISEKSEIFDDQFSVERPDGSNFTLKIRSTKLEDSAMYFCASFGLAGNNEQFFGPGTRLTVL.

The V call is TRBV20-1, the J call TRBJ1-6; D remains unclear. V dropped 3 bases and J dropped 0 bases, with 9 bases sitting between them. The CDR3 has 15 residues. Germline CDR1 and CDR2: DFQATT and SNEGSKA (reference sequence). The CDR3 DNA reads TGCAGTGCTAGTCGACTGAGCTCCTATAATTCACCCCTCCACTTT. Translation gives CSASRLSSYNSPLHF.

This rearrangement joins TRBV27 to TRBJ2-1, with D possibly TRBD2 on 6 matching bases. Trimming pared 1 base from V and 0 bases from J, leaving 13 bases between. Germline-derived CDR1 and CDR2 are MNHEY and SMNVEV (reference sequence). There are 17 residues in the CDR3. DNA of the CDR3: TGTGCCAGCAGTTTATTTCGTGGAGGGGCCTCCTACAATGAGCAGTTCTTC. Amino acid sequence: CASSLFRGGASYNEQFF.

The chain recombines TRBV5-1 with TRBJ1-2; 7 bases fit TRBD1. The CDR3 has 14 residues. V lost 0 bases to trimming and J lost 3 bases; unmatched junction nucleotides: 2. From germline, CDR1 is SGHRS and CDR2 YFSETQ. CDR3 sequence reads: CASSLGRGDYGYTF. Written as DNA, the CDR3 is TGCGCCAGCAGCTTGGGCAGGGGGGACTATGGCTACACCTTC.

V gene TRBV12-3 or TRBV12-4 combines with J gene TRBJ2-4, with TRBD1 matching 8 bases. Trimming at V came to 1 base and at J to 16 bases, leaving 6 bases not matched to a gene. CDR3 length: 12 residues. CDR3: CASSLVQGALYF. The CDR3 DNA is TGTGCCAGCAGTTTAGTGCAGGGGGCATTATACTTC.

The chain is built from TRBV6-5 and TRBJ2-7, with 10 bases identical to TRBD1. Germline values: CDR1 MNHEY, CDR2 SVGAGI. The CDR3 totals 15 residues. V was clipped by 0 bases and J by 4 bases; unmatched bases: 3. The CDR3: CASSYSKDRGYEQYF. In nucleotides, the CDR3 is TGTGCCAGCAGTTACTCGAAGGACAGGGGGTACGAGCAGTACTTC.

This chain connects TRBV14 to TRBJ2-1, with 11 bases fitting TRBD2. In germline, CDR1 is SGHDN, CDR2 FVKESK. Trimming cost V 0 bases and J 6 bases; bases outside gene matches: 4. This CDR3 spans 16 amino acids. The CDR3: CASSQEGSGRVNEQFF. For the CDR3, the DNA is TGTGCCAGCAGCCAAGAGGGTAGCGGGAGGGTCAATGAGCAGTTCTTC. The full variable domain, in which reference TRBV14 and TRBJ2-1 provide the parts outside the CDR3, is EAGVTQFPSHSVIEKGQTVTLRCDPISGHDNLYWYRRVMGKEIKFLLHFVKESKQDESGMPNNRFLAERTGGTYSTLKVQPAELEDSGVYFCASSQEGSGRVNEQFFGPGTRLTVL.

V gene TRBV18 combines with J gene TRBJ2-6; perhaps TRBD1 as D (6 bases). The CDR3 length is 21 residues. CDR1 is KGHSH and CDR2 is LQKENI in the germline V gene. With 0 bases removed from V and 0 bases from J, the gap between germline ends came to 21 bases. Written as DNA, the CDR3 is TGTGCCAGCTCACCACCGGTGCCCATCCGAGGACAGAACTCTGGGGCCAACGTCCTGACTTTC. Its protein is CASSPPVPIRGQNSGANVLTF.

The chain employs TRBV27 and TRBJ2-7, with 7 bases fitting TRBD2. CDR1 MNHEY and CDR2 SMNVEV come from the germline V gene (reference sequence). The CDR3 runs 15 residues. Trimming took 1 base from V and 5 from J; bases not matched to a gene: 8. CDR3 in DNA: TGTGCCAGCAGTTTATTAGGCGGGAGTGTCAACGAGCAGTACTTC. Translated, it gives CASSLLGGSVNEQYF.

CDR3 coding DNA: TGTGCCAGCAGCGACGGACAAAACACTGAAGCTTTCTTT. Amino acid sequence: CASSDGQNTEAFF. This chain uses TRBV6-6 with TRBJ1-1, with a possible D match to TRBD1 (5 bases). CDR3 length equals 13 residues. The V end was cut by 6 bases, the J end by 2 bases, with 10 bases between. Germline V gene lookup returns CDR1 MNHNY and CDR2 SVGAGI (reference sequence).

The chain joins TRBV4-2 to TRBJ2-3; D may be TRBD1 (6 bases). The CDR3 has 14 amino acids. Per the germline V gene, CDR1 is LGHNA and CDR2 is YNFKEQ. The germline V and J ends were trimmed by 1 base and 7 bases, with 12 bases remaining between them. The DNA of the CDR3 is TGTGCCAGCAGCCAAGGTCAGGGGTTTAATACGCAGTATTTT. Translation gives CASSQGQGFNTQYF.

The count of this clone is one. The chain links TRBV4-2 to TRBJ2-1, with TRBD2 matching over 7 bases. V lost 2 bases to trimming and J lost 2 bases; unmatched junction nucleotides: 18. This CDR3 is 20 amino acids long. Germline CDR1 and CDR2: LGHNA and YNFKEQ. CDR3: CASSQRRASGNSTTYNEQFF. The DNA of the CDR3 is TGTGCCAGCAGCCAAAGGCGGGCTAGCGGAAACTCAACTACCTACAATGAGCAGTTCTTC.

The count of this clone is one. This chain connects TRBV7-3 to TRBJ2-1; 11 nucleotides align to TRBD2. The CDR3 spans 13 residues. V lost 5 bases to trimming and J lost 14 bases; unmatched junction nucleotides: 8. Germline assignment: CDR1 SGHTA and CDR2 FQGTGA. The CDR3 reads CASSDSGRAEKFF. In nucleotides, the CDR3 is TGTGCCAGCAGCGATAGCGGGAGGGCCGAAAAGTTCTTC.

This clone was seen more than once but under ten times. This chain joins TRBV5-5 and TRBJ2-7; D gene uncertain. The V end lost 1 base, the J end lost 0 bases, and 8 bases lay between the germline ends. Germline V gene data show CDR1 as SGHKS and CDR2 as YYEKEE (reference sequence). This CDR3 region has 14 residues. The CDR3 sequence is CASSLRGTSYEQYF. CDR3 nucleotide sequence: TGTGCCAGCAGCTTGAGAGGTACCTCCTACGAGCAGTACTTC. Combining the CDR3 with reference TRBV5-5 and TRBJ2-7 gives the whole variable domain DAGVTQSPTHLIKTRGQQVTLRCSPISGHKSVSWYQQVLGQGPQFIFQYYEKEERGRGNFPDRFSARQFPNYSSELNVNALLLGDSALYLCASSLRGTSYEQYFGPGTRLTVT.

The chain is built from TRBV20-1 and TRBJ1-2; D not resolved. The length of the CDR3 is 11 residues. V dropped 3 bases and J dropped 4 bases, with 6 bases sitting between them. Germline CDR1 DFQATT, CDR2 SNEGSKA (reference sequence). This CDR3 reads CSASSGYGYTF. The CDR3 region has the DNA TGCAGTGCTAGCTCGGGCTATGGCTACACCTTC.